The 25 T cell receptor beta chains given below trace back to one sample, sequenced in a study of PD-L1 blockade in urothelial cancer. Only in-frame clones appear in the TCRdb table, and some are missing; sequencing was by immunoSEQ multiplex PCR. Counted here are under 90,000 clones, approximately 91% occurring once; the ten biggest clones make up 9.4%. The sample here was PBMCs, taken around atezolizumab (anti-PD-L1) treatment. The receptor set was obtained from a man aged 60 to 69 with urothelial cancer.

The V call is TRBV28, the J call TRBJ2-7; perhaps TRBD1 as D (5 bases). Germline V gene data show CDR1 as MDHEN and CDR2 as SYDVKM. The CDR3 totals 16 residues. V lost 2 bases to trimming and J lost 3 bases, with 17 bases between them. The CDR3 spells CASSLRRDRAFYEQYF. In DNA, the CDR3 is TGTGCCAGCAGTTTAAGAAGAGACAGAGCCTTCTACGAGCAGTACTTC.

The chain couples TRBV7-9 to TRBJ1-2; D is unclear. The CDR3 is 18 amino acids. Germline V gene sequence: CDR1 SEHNR, CDR2 FQNEAQ (reference sequence). Deletions cut 5 bases from V and 4 bases from J, with 26 bases between. For the CDR3, the DNA is TGTGCCAGCAGCCAACCTACCCGGGATTTAGCTAGCAGCTATGGCTACACCTTC. This translates into CASSQPTRDLASSYGYTF.

The chain couples TRBV4-2 to TRBJ1-5, with 9 bases fitting TRBD1. The CDR3 has 17 residues. With 1 base clipped from V and 6 bases from J, the junction kept 10 bases outside the gene matches. Germline V gives CDR1 LGHNA, CDR2 YNFKEQ. CDR3 region: CASSQGNGQGISQPQHF. CDR3 in DNA: TGTGCCAGCAGCCAAGGCAATGGACAGGGGATTAGTCAGCCCCAGCATTTT.

The chain couples TRBV7-2 to TRBJ2-1; 9 bases agree with TRBD2. Germline CDR1 SGHTA, CDR2 FQGNSA. The J segment lost 4 bases and the V segment lost 0 bases, leaving 4 bases of the junction unmatched. This CDR3 is 16 amino acids long. CDR3 DNA sequence: TGTGCCAGCAGCTTAGCAGTAGCGGGAGTATACAATGAGCAGTTCTTC. Amino acids: CASSLAVAGVYNEQFF.

The J gene is TRBJ2-2, the V gene TRBV6-1, with D possibly matching TRBD1 (6 bases). V was shortened by 2 bases and J by 6 bases, with 13 bases between the two germline ends. Germline V gives CDR1 MNHNS, CDR2 SASEGT. This CDR3 has 15 residues. The DNA for the CDR3 is TGTGCCAGCAGTGAACACAGGGCTGCCGCCGGGGAGCTGTTTTTT. Residues: CASSEHRAAAGELFF.

The V gene is TRBV27, the J gene TRBJ2-2; a weak D match, TRBD1 (5 bases). Looked up from germline, CDR1 is MNHEY and CDR2 is SMNVEV (reference sequence). This CDR3 has 13 amino acids. V shed 1 base and J shed 8 bases, with 8 bases lying between them. This CDR3 reads CASSLWRQGELFF. The CDR3, as DNA: TGTGCCAGCAGTTTATGGCGACAGGGGGAGCTGTTTTTT.

V usage is TRBV9 and J usage is TRBJ1-1; 11 nucleotides align to TRBD1. The CDR3 runs to 17 residues. Unmatched junction bases numbered 9, after V lost 0 bases and J lost 5 bases. Germline-derived CDR1 and CDR2 are SGDLS and YYNGEE. The CDR3 is CASSVEKGQGGKTEAFF. The CDR3 DNA reads TGTGCCAGCAGCGTAGAGAAGGGACAGGGGGGAAAGACTGAAGCTTTCTTT. Full variable domain (remainder filled in from reference TRBV9 and TRBJ1-1): DSGVTQTPKHLITATGQRVTLRCSPRSGDLSVYWYQQSLDQGLQFLIQYYNGEERAKGNILERFSAQQFPDLHSELNLSSLELGDSALYFCASSVEKGQGGKTEAFFGQGTRLTVV.

The chain combines TRBV7-9 with TRBJ2-3, with D tentatively TRBD1 (6 bases). The germline V gene has CDR1 SEHNR and CDR2 FQNEAQ (reference sequence). The V end was cut by 0 bases, the J end by 3 bases, with 7 bases between. CDR3 length: 14 amino acids. Written as DNA, the CDR3 is TGTGCCAGCAGCTTAGCGGGGACAACAGATACGCAGTATTTT. Residues: CASSLAGTTDTQYF.

The chain carries TRBV10-3 and TRBJ2-1, with a tentative D call TRBD2 (6 bases). Germline CDR1 reads ENHRY; CDR2 reads SYGVKD. V was pared by 4 bases and J by 6 bases, with 13 bases between. This CDR3 contains 14 residues. The CDR3 nucleotides are TGTGCCATCAGTGCTACCGGGAGTTCCAATGAGCAGTTCTTC. It is translated as CAISATGSSNEQFF.

This clone was seen once. This sequence joins TRBV5-1 and TRBJ2-7; possibly TRBD1 for D (6 bases). The length of the CDR3 is 14 residues. Germline V gives CDR1 SGHRS, CDR2 YFSETQ. V dropped 6 bases and J dropped 5 bases, with 18 bases sitting between them. Here the CDR3 reads CASTDIQGGDEQYF. CDR3 DNA sequence: TGCGCCAGCACCGATATACAGGGTGGTGACGAGCAGTACTTC.

The CDR3 spells CASSTQGEAFF. The CDR3 DNA reads TGTGCCAGCAGCACCCAGGGCGAAGCTTTCTTT. The V gene is TRBV28, the J gene TRBJ1-1, with a possible D match to TRBD1 (5 bases). V lost 6 bases, J lost 8 bases, and 10 bases lay in between. Germline loops: CDR1 MDHEN, CDR2 SYDVKM. The CDR3 is 11 residues long.

The J gene is TRBJ2-7, the V gene TRBV5-1, with 7 bases identical to TRBD2. CDR3 length: 13 residues. V lost 0 bases to trimming and J lost 11 bases; unmatched junction nucleotides: 8. Per germline, CDR1 SGHRS and CDR2 YFSETQ. The CDR3 DNA follows: TGCGCCAGCAGCTTGGCCGGGAGGTCAAATGAGTACTTC. Residues: CASSLAGRSNEYF.

The chain couples TRBV6-5 to TRBJ1-1; no reliable D call. Trimming stripped 7 bases from V and 6 bases from J, with 15 bases between. Germline V gene sequence: CDR1 MNHEY, CDR2 SVGAGI. The CDR3 sequence is 13 residues long. The CDR3 nucleotides read TGTGCCAGCAAAGCCATCGTTTTTTCTGAAGCTTTCTTT. As protein: CASKAIVFSEAFF.

V is TRBV5-1 and J is TRBJ2-7, with TRBD1 identical over 12 bases. Germline-derived CDR1 and CDR2 are SGHRS and YFSETQ. The trim removed 4 bases at V and 6 bases at J, leaving 5 bases unmatched. This CDR3 spans 14 amino acids. CDR3 sequence reads: CASSPGTGGFEQYF. DNA of the CDR3: TGCGCCAGCAGCCCCGGGACAGGGGGCTTCGAGCAGTACTTC.

The rearrangement links TRBV4-1 to TRBJ2-5; TRBD1 matches at 10 bases. The CDR3 totals 16 residues. V shed 4 bases and J 4 bases; nucleotides not matched to a gene: 9. CDR1 and CDR2 from the germline V gene are MGHRA and YSYEKL. CDR3 loop: CASSPYTGTGVETQYF. The DNA for the CDR3 is TGCGCCAGCAGCCCTTACACCGGGACAGGGGTAGAGACCCAGTACTTC.

The rearrangement joins TRBV5-4 to TRBJ2-7, with D perhaps matching TRBD1 (5 bases). CDR3 length: 17 amino acids. The ends were cut back, 0 bases at V and 4 bases at J, with 20 bases in the middle. Germline loops: CDR1 SGHNT, CDR2 YYREEE (reference sequence). This chain's CDR3 is CASSLGGGRAFKYEQYF. As DNA, the CDR3 is TGTGCCAGCAGCTTGGGTGGTGGCAGGGCTTTTAAGTACGAGCAGTACTTC.

The chain has TRBV18 and TRBJ1-1, with a tentative D call TRBD1 (6 bases). Germline lookup yields CDR1 KGHSH and CDR2 LQKENI. V shed 0 bases and J shed 7 bases, with 12 bases lying between them. This CDR3 has 14 amino acids. CDR3 nucleotides: TGTGCCAGCTCACCACCCGGACAGAGCCTTGAAGCTTTCTTT. Protein sequence: CASSPPGQSLEAFF.

CDR3 loop: CAWSVRRGTEAFF. The DNA for the CDR3 is TGTGCCTGGAGTGTACGCAGGGGGACTGAAGCTTTCTTT. This chain uses TRBV30 with TRBJ1-1, with 7 bases lining up with TRBD1. The V segment lost 0 bases and the J segment 5 bases; nucleotides outside the gene matches: 3. The CDR3 length is 13 residues. Germline CDR1 GTSNPN, CDR2 SVGIG (reference sequence). Full variable domain (outside the CDR3, taken from reference TRBV30 and TRBJ1-1): SQTIHQWPATLVQPVGSPLSLECTVEGTSNPNLYWYRQAAGRGLQLLFYSVGIGQISSEVPQNLSASRPQDRQFILSSKKLLLSDSGFYLCAWSVRRGTEAFFGQGTRLTVV.

The J gene is TRBJ2-3, the V gene TRBV10-3, with 8 positions matching TRBD1. After removal of 6 bases from V and 1 base from J, the junction contained 3 bases not matched to a gene. Germline CDR1 ENHRY, CDR2 SYGVKD. This CDR3 is 14 amino acids long. CDR3 sequence: CAIRTDRGTDTQYF. In DNA form, the CDR3 reads TGTGCCATCAGGACGGACAGGGGCACAGATACGCAGTATTTT.

This sequence joins TRBV15 and TRBJ1-1; TRBD1 agrees at 7 bases. The germline V gene has CDR1 LNHNV and CDR2 YYDKDF (reference sequence). V lost 0 bases, J lost 6 bases, and 10 bases stayed unmatched. The CDR3 is 16 amino acids. The CDR3 is CATSRDVRQGDAEAFF. For the CDR3, the DNA is TGTGCCACCAGCAGAGATGTTCGGCAGGGGGATGCTGAAGCTTTCTTT.

This clone is a singleton in its sample. The V and J genes are TRBV5-6 and TRBJ2-1; 14 positions agree with TRBD2. This CDR3 spans 18 amino acids. Germline values: CDR1 SGHDT, CDR2 YYEEEE. J lost 2 bases, V lost 4 bases, and 8 bases had no gene match. CDR3 nucleotides: TGTGCCAGCAGCCCGGGACTAGCGGGGGTTTTTCCCTACAATGAGCAGTTCTTC. This gives the protein CASSPGLAGVFPYNEQFF.

This rearrangement joins TRBV7-2 to TRBJ2-6; weak D call: TRBD1 (5 bases). CDR3 length: 16 residues. Germline V CDR1 and CDR2: SGHTA, FQGNSA. Trimming removed 5 bases from V and 0 bases from J, with 11 bases in between. The CDR3 sequence: CASSPAGISGANVLTF. CDR3 bases: TGTGCCAGCAGCCCCGCAGGGATCTCTGGGGCCAACGTCCTGACTTTC.

The chain couples TRBV4-3 to TRBJ2-1, with a possible D match to TRBD2 (6 bases). This CDR3 spans 14 amino acids. V lost 2 bases, J lost 7 bases, and 12 bases lay in between. Germline V CDR1 and CDR2: LGHNA, YSLEER. CDR3 in amino acids: CASSQRFRENEQFF. In DNA, the CDR3 is TGCGCCAGCAGCCAAAGATTCCGGGAGAATGAGCAGTTCTTC.

The J gene is TRBJ2-7, the V gene TRBV15; a possible D gene is TRBD2 (7 bases). The CDR3 sequence is 14 residues long. Germline CDR1 and CDR2: LNHNV and YYDKDF (reference sequence). V shed 3 bases and J shed 5 bases, with 14 bases lying between them. The CDR3 sequence: CATSSGGAADEQYF. DNA for the CDR3: TGTGCCACCAGCAGTGGGGGGGCAGCTGACGAGCAGTACTTC.

The chain has TRBV6-5 and TRBJ2-7, with 8 bases lining up with TRBD1. The CDR3 has 16 residues. J was trimmed by 3 bases and V by 2 bases; bases with no gene match: 9. Germline lookup yields CDR1 MNHEY and CDR2 SVGAGI. CDR3 in amino acids: CASSYTNPGTGYEQYF. The CDR3 DNA is TGTGCCAGCAGTTACACCAATCCCGGGACAGGCTACGAGCAGTACTTC.